This record looks at one T cell receptor beta chain sequence and its context. This receptor's antigen is unknown. Base-call qualities are not available, and no considerably larger clone is one nucleotide away. To prepare the library, RT-PCR was applied. The listed sequencing device is Illumina HiSeq 2500. The public reads were reprocessed in TCRdb via fastp at Q25 and MiXCR, keeping in-frame beta chains. Every entry covers one CDR3 protein and lists the most common genes and DNA from its rows. Within this sample are 750,000 to 850,000 distinct CDR3 sequences, with less than 20% of them counted one time only. Approximately 11% of the sample is taken by the ten largest. This sample is part of a study of response to subunit inactivated influenza vaccine listed by TCRdb under 2018. Background on the whole study: Deep quantitative T cell receptor repertoire profiling was used in the study to track responses to a trivalent subunit inactivated influenza vaccine.

Overall study outcomes, separate from this receptor: It was suggested by the authors that each seasonal influenza vaccination may recruit only a limited number of new T cells.

V sheds 6 bases and J sheds 3 bases, leaving 12 bases between their ends. Counted from cysteine to phenylalanine, this CDR3 has 14 amino acids. Of all the DNA, just the CDR3 is kept, 42 bases in frame from base 1. This TCR was sampled from a man in his fifties who received an inactivated influenza vaccine. Donor details come from another sample of the same person, matched by shared clones. In this chain, TRBV23-1 is recombined with TRBJ1-5, and possibly TRBD1, on 6 matching bases. TRBV23-1 is marked as an open reading frame, function uncertain. Sequences were derived from PBMCs from blood, sampled around 5 days after vaccination. The DNA reads TGCGCCAGCAGCACAGGGTTTCTCAATCAGCCCCAGCATTTT. This yields the protein CASSTGFLNQPQHF.